This entry lists 21 T cell receptor beta chains sequenced from one sample in a study of Graves' ophthalmopathy and Graves' hyperthyroidism. Researchers took RNA transcripts and amplified TCR beta CDR3 regions from them. HTBI primers primed a first-round RT-PCR, and a second-round multiplex PCR followed. TCRdb re-derived calls from the multiplex PCR reads in MiXCR, one entry per CDR3 protein. The sample comprises approximately 500,000 distinct CDR3 sequences, about 15% of which are singletons, and over 7.5% rests with the top ten. The sample taken for sequencing was blood. These receptors were obtained from a woman in her 30s with Graves' ophthalmopathy.

This clonotype was found many times. The genes are TRBV20-1 and TRBJ1-2, with D possibly TRBD1 on 6 matching bases. This CDR3 contains 14 residues. CDR1 is DFQATT and CDR2 is SNEGSKA in the germline V gene (reference sequence). V was pared by 2 bases and J by 4 bases, with 14 bases between. The CDR3 bases are TGCAGTGCTAGAACCCCAACAGGGTCCTATGGCTACACCTTC. It codes for CSARTPTGSYGYTF.

This clonotype was seen just once. This chain links TRBV6-2 or TRBV6-3 with TRBJ2-7, with D unresolved. Trimming removed 4 bases at V and 5 bases at J, with 6 bases between. The CDR3 spans 11 residues. CDR1 and CDR2 from the germline V gene are MNHEY and SVGEGT. CDR3 sequence: CASSWYDEQYF. CDR3 coding DNA: TGTGCCAGCAGTTGGTATGACGAGCAGTACTTC.

This clonotype was counted only a few times. The chain has TRBV6-5 and TRBJ1-1; D might be TRBD1 (5 bases). Germline V gene sequence: CDR1 MNHEY, CDR2 SVGAGI. The ends were cut back, 2 bases at V and 10 bases at J, with 11 bases in the middle. The CDR3 has 12 residues. The CDR3 DNA follows: TGTGCCAGCAGTTACGCTAACGGGGGAGCTTTCTTT. It translates to CASSYANGGAFF.

The sample holds a few counts of this clonotype. V is TRBV18 and J is TRBJ1-1; no clear D. Germline V gene lookup returns CDR1 KGHSH and CDR2 LQKENI. CDR3 size: 16 residues. The ends were cut back, 0 bases at V and 1 base at J, with 12 bases in the middle. This chain's CDR3 is CASSPPSTVGNTEAFF. The CDR3 bases are TGTGCCAGCTCACCACCGTCTACGGTCGGGAACACTGAAGCTTTCTTT.

This clonotype was counted ten times or more. The chain recombines TRBV7-8 with TRBJ1-1; weak D call: TRBD1 (5 bases). V dropped 1 base and J dropped 7 bases, with 10 bases sitting between them. Germline CDR1 SGHVS, CDR2 FQNEAQ. The CDR3 extends over 13 amino acids. The CDR3 DNA is TGTGCCAGCAGCTTAGTGGGACGGTTTGAAGCTTTCTTT. Translation gives CASSLVGRFEAFF.

This clonotype was observed many times. The chain links TRBV2 to TRBJ2-2; possibly TRBD2 for D (5 bases). The CDR3 length is 12 residues. From germline, CDR1 is SNHLY and CDR2 FYNNEI. V lost 9 bases and J 4 bases, leaving 9 bases between the germline ends. The DNA of the CDR3 is TGTGCCAGTGAGGGATCCACCGGGGAGCTGTTTTTT. This encodes CASEGSTGELFF.

This clonotype was counted ten times or more. A read error may account for a junction end that differs from germline. The chain employs TRBV24-1 and TRBJ2-7; TRBD1 or TRBD2 may be the D gene (5 bases each). Germline V lookup: CDR1 KGHDR, CDR2 SFDVKD. This CDR3 has 15 residues. CDR3 loop: CATSDSGTKAYEQYF. In DNA, the CDR3 is TGTGCCACCAGTGACTCCGGGACCAAAGCTTACGAACAGTACTTC.

The table lists this clonotype with many counts. The V and J genes are TRBV15 and TRBJ1-1; no clear D. V gave up 8 bases and J gave up 5 bases, with 18 bases separating them. The CDR3 runs to 14 residues. Germline assignment: CDR1 LNHNV and CDR2 YYDKDF (reference sequence). The CDR3 DNA is TGTGCCACCTCCCCCCCGGCCCTGGGAACTGAAGCTTTCTTT. As protein: CATSPPALGTEAFF.

This clonotype was detected once. Since a much larger clone is just one base distant, this may be a read error. The chain links TRBV20-1 to TRBJ1-2; D unclear. This CDR3 has 10 residues. CDR1 is DFQATT and CDR2 is SNEGSKA in the germline V gene (reference sequence). In nucleotides, the CDR3 is TGCAGTGCTACCCCGGGTGGCTTCACCTTC. Translating gives CSATPGGFTF.

The J gene is TRBJ1-5, the V gene TRBV6-1; possibly TRBD1 for D (5 bases). The V end lost 6 bases, the J end lost 3 bases, and 12 bases lay between the germline ends. Germline V gene data show CDR1 as MNHNS and CDR2 as SASEGT. The CDR3 spans 14 residues. CDR3 amino acids: CASRQGFSNQPQHF. The CDR3 nucleotides read TGTGCCAGCAGGCAGGGTTTCTCCAATCAGCCCCAGCATTTT.

This clonotype showed up many times. This chain links TRBV11-2 with TRBJ2-1; no firm D call. This CDR3 is built from 13 residues. Trimming pared 1 base from V and 7 bases from J, leaving 8 bases between. Germline V lookup: CDR1 SGHAT, CDR2 FQNNGV. For the CDR3, the DNA is TGTGCCAGCAGCTTAGGACATGGGAATGAGCAGTTCTTC. Encoded protein: CASSLGHGNEQFF.

This clonotype was detected many times. The chain carries TRBV2 and TRBJ2-7, with 10 positions matching TRBD1. This CDR3 is built from 13 residues. Germline CDR1 reads SNHLY; CDR2 reads FYNNEI. Unmatched junction bases numbered 5, after V lost 6 bases and J lost 6 bases. The CDR3 DNA follows: TGTGCCAGCAGCCAGACAGGGGGCAGCGAGCAGTACTTC. As protein: CASSQTGGSEQYF.

This clonotype was observed a few times. The chain recombines TRBV3-1 with TRBJ2-7; D not resolved. CDR1 is LGHDT, CDR2 YNNKEL, per germline (reference sequence). Trimming took off 4 bases at V and 3 bases at J, with 13 bases between the two ends. The CDR3 length is 14 residues. The CDR3 spells CASSLDISGYEQYF. Written as DNA, the CDR3 is TGTGCCAGCAGCCTTGACATATCAGGCTACGAGCAGTACTTC.

This clonotype was counted ten times or more. The chain recombines TRBV20-1 with TRBJ1-2; no firm D call. CDR3 length: 11 residues. Germline V gene lookup returns CDR1 DFQATT and CDR2 SNEGSKA (reference sequence). Trimming cost V 8 bases and J 8 bases, with 15 bases left between them. The CDR3 DNA reads TGCAGTTCCAGTAGTCCGGAGGGCTACACCTTC. Amino acid sequence: CSSSSPEGYTF.

This clonotype was counted many times. The chain couples TRBV5-1 to TRBJ1-2; D is possibly TRBD1 (5 bases). The ends were cut back, 4 bases at V and 2 bases at J, with 15 bases in the middle. This CDR3 region has 15 residues. CDR1 and CDR2 from the germline V gene are SGHRS and YFSETQ. The CDR3 DNA follows: TGCGCCAGCAGCCCCAGGTGGAGGGACAACTATGGCTACACCTTC. The encoded protein is CASSPRWRDNYGYTF.

This clonotype came up many times. This chain connects TRBV12-3 or TRBV12-4 to TRBJ1-5, with a possible D match to TRBD1 (6 bases). This CDR3 spans 15 amino acids. V was pared by 6 bases and J by 3 bases, with 15 bases between. CDR3 coding DNA: TGTGCCAGCAGACTCTCAGGGGCCCTCAATCAGCCCCAGCATTTT. Amino acids: CASRLSGALNQPQHF.

With regard to this clonotype: Without the conserved terminal phenylalanine or tryptophan, this CDR3 likely stems from a read error. The chain combines TRBV27 with TRBJ2-2; maybe TRBD1 (5 bases). V was pared by 2 bases and J by 5 bases, with 15 bases between. This CDR3 is 16 amino acids long. CDR1 MNHEY and CDR2 SMNVEV come from the germline V gene (reference sequence). CDR3 in DNA: TGTGCCAGCAGTTTAAAGCTTAGGGGAAGAACCGGGGAGCTGTTTCTT. This translates into CASSLKLRGRTGELFL.

This clonotype has just a few counts. The rearrangement joins TRBV6-1 to TRBJ2-7; D unclear. Trimming cost V 7 bases and J 4 bases, with 17 bases left between them. The CDR3 length is 14 residues. Looked up from germline, CDR1 is MNHNS and CDR2 is SASEGT. In DNA form, the CDR3 reads TGTGCCAGCACCAGAATCGTAGTTGGGTACGAGCAGTACTTC. It encodes CASTRIVVGYEQYF.

Ten or more counts support this clonotype. V is TRBV6-2 or TRBV6-3 and J is TRBJ2-2; D call uncertain. This CDR3 is built from 14 residues. CDR1 and CDR2 (germline): MNHEY, SVGEGT. Trimming removed 4 bases at V and 4 bases at J, with 10 bases between. The CDR3 region is CASSSHPATGELFF. CDR3 bases: TGTGCCAGCAGTTCCCACCCGGCCACCGGGGAGCTGTTTTTT.

CDR3 protein: CASTAWNRNTGELFF. Here the CDR3 DNA reads TGTGCCAGCACTGCATGGAACAGAAACACCGGGGAGCTGTTTTTT. The chain uses TRBV28 and TRBJ2-2; D gene unclear. Germline V gives CDR1 MDHEN, CDR2 SYDVKM. This CDR3 spans 15 amino acids. Trimming stripped 7 bases from V and 2 bases from J, with 14 bases between.

This clonotype was detected ten times or more. The rearrangement joins TRBV19 to TRBJ2-7, with TRBD2 identical over 11 bases. Germline assignment: CDR1 LNHDA and CDR2 SQIVND (reference sequence). V dropped 8 bases and J dropped 2; count of bases not matched to a gene: 2. This CDR3 region has 13 residues. CDR3 DNA: TGTGCCAGTGGGACTAGCGGAACCTACGAGCAGTACTTC. Encoded protein: CASGTSGTYEQYF.